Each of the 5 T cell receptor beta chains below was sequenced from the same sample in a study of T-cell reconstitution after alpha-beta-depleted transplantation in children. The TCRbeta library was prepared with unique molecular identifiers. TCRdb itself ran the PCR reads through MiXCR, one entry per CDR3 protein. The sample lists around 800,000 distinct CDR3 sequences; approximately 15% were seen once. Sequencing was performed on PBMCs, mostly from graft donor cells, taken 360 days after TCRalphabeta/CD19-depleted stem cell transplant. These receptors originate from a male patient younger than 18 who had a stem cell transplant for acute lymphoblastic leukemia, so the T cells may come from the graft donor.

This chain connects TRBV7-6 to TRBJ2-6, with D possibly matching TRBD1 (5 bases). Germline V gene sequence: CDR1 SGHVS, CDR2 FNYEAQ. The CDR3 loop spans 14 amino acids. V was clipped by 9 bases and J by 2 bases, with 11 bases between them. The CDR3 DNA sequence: TGTGCCAGTTCAGGGTTGGCTGGGGCCAACGTCCTGACTTTC. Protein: CASSGLAGANVLTF.

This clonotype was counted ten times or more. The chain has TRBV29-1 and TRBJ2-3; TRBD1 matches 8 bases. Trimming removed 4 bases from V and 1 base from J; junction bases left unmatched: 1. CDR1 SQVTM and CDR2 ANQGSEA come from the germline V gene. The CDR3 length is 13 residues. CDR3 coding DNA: TGCAGCGTTGGGGGACAGGGCACAGATACGCAGTATTTT. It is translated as CSVGGQGTDTQYF.

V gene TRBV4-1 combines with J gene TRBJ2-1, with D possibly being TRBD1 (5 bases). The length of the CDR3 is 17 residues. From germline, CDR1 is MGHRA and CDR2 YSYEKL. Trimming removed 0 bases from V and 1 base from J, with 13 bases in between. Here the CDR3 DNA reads TGCGCCAGCAGCCAAGATCGTGGACACAATTCCTACAATGAGCAGTTCTTC. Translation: CASSQDRGHNSYNEQFF.

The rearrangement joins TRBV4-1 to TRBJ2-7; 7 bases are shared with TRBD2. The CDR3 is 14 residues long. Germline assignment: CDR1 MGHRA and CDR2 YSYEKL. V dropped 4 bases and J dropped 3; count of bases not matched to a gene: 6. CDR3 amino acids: CASSPRDYYYEQYF. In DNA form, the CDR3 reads TGCGCCAGCAGCCCCCGGGACTACTACTACGAGCAGTACTTC.

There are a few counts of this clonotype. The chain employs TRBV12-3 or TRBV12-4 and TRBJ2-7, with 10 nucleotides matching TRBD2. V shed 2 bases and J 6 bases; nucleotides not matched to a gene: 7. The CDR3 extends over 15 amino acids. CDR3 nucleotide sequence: TGTGCCAGCAGTTTAAGCGCTAGCGGGAGTCTCGAGCAGTACTTC. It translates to CASSLSASGSLEQYF.